This T cell receptor (beta chain) was obtained from a study of cytotoxic CD8 clonotypes in ibrutinib-treated CLL. Study details: Of the patients, over ten were relapsed/refractory, around 16 treatment-naive and under 18 IGHV unmutated.

Points from the study as a whole: Baseline clonality exceeded age-matched healthy donors and tracked circulating CD8+ T-cell counts.

A remark on this clone: No antigen is known for it.

CDR1 and CDR2 from the germline V gene are SGHRS and YFSETQ. After removal of 4 bases from V and 2 bases from J, the junction contained 14 bases not matched to a gene. The CDR3 extends over 17 amino acids. The table came from immunoSEQ multiplex PCR; TCRdb's copy has only in-frame clones and leaves some out. The table lists 110,000 to 150,000 clones, about 75% of them singletons. This sequence was found in a human donor with chronic lymphocytic leukemia. This chain uses TRBV5-1 with TRBJ2-7; 8 bases align to TRBD1. The sequencing used PBMCs, collected after 24 months of ibrutinib treatment. The CDR3 DNA sequence: TGCGCCAGCAGCCCCTCCGCCAACAGGGGGACCCCCTACGAGCAGTACTTC. Residues: CASSPSANRGTPYEQYF.